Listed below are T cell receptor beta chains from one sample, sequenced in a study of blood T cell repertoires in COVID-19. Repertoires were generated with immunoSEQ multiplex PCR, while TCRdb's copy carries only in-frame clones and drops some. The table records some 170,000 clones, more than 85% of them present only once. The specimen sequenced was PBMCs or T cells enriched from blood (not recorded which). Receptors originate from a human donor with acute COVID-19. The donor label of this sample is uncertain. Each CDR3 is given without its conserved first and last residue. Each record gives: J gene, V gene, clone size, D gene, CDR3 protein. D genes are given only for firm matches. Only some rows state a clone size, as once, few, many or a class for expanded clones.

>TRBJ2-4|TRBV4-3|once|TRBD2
ASSQDVASGGKNIQY
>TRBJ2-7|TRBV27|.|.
ASSLLFGAEQY
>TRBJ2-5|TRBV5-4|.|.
ASSLAGETQY
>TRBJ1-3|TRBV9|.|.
ASSPAGTSRSGNTIY
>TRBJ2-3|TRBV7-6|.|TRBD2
ASSSRAFFAGGLTDTQY
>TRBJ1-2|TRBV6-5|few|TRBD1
ASSLEGQAYGYT
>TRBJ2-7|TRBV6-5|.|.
ASSLRGVLSYEQY
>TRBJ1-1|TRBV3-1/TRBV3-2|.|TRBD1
ASSQGTGDTEAF
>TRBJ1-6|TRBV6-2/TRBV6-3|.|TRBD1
ASSYPATGAYNSPLH
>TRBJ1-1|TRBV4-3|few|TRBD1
ASSQEGQGFSEAF
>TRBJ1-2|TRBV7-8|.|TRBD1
ASSIGTGGQNYGYT
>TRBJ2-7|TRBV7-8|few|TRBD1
ASSEPGQGAYEQY
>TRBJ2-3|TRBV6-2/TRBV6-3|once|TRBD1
ASSTGGRAQY
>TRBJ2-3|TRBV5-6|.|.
ASSLDDTGDTQY
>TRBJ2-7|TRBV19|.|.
ASSIGDWGGAYEQY
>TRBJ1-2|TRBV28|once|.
ASRWGGGYGYT
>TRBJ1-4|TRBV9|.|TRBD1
ASSAETGRGEKLF
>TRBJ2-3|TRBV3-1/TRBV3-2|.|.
ASSRRGTATDTQY
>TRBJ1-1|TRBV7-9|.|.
ASSLGPGAF
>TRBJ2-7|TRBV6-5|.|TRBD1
ATQLQGQSSYEQY
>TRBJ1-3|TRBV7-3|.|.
ASSPGAGNTIY
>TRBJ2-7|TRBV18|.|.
ASSPQQEISYEQY
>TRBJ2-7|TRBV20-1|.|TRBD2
SASVLAGYEQY
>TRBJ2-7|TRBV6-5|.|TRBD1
ASSSTGGAQY
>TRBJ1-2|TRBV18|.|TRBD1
ASSSPTGTGNYYGYT
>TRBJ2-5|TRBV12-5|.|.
ASGLDSRETQY
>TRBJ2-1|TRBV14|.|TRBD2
ASSQEFLAGAPYNEQF
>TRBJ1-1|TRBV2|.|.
ASSEAPPHDRRTEAF
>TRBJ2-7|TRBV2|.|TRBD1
ASSYGQGINHEQY
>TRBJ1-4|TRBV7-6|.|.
ASSLAGTLVEKLF
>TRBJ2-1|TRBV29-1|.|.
SVEVWGLRGYEQF
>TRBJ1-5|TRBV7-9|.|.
ASSQGQVGQPQH
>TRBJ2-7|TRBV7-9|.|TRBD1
ASSPRDRYEQY
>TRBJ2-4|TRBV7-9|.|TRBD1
ASSPVGWDSKNIQY
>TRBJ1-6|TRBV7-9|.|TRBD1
ASSLNRGRSSPLH
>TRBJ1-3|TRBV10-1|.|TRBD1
ASSGGTGGRGSGNTIY
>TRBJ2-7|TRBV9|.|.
ASSPRQDSVYEQY
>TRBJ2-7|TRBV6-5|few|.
ASSSLDRLYEQY
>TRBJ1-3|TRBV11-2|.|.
ASSPRPLAAGNTIY
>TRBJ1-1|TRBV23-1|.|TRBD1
ASRPQGRCPEAF